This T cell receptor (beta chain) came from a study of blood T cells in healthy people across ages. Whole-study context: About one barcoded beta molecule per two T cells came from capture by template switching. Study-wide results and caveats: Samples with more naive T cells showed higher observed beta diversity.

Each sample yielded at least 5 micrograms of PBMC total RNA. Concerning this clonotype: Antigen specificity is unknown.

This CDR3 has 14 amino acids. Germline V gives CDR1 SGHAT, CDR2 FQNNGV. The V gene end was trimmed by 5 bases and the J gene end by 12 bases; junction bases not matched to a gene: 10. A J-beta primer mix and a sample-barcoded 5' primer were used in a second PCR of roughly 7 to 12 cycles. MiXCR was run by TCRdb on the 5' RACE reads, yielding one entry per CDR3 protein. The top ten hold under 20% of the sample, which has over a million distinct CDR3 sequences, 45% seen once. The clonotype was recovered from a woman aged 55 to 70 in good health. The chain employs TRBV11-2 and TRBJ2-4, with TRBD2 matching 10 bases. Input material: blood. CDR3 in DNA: TGTGCCAGCAGCCAAACGATAGCGGGAGGACATCAGTACTTC. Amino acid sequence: CASSQTIAGGHQYF.